This entry describes one T cell receptor (beta chain). Its antigen is not known. The data were obtained in a study of T cells expressing NK-cell markers. Background on the study: Of eight sequenced donors, seven were HCMV-seropositive and one HCMV-seronegative. Study-wide results and limits: HCMV specificity of the expanded NKG2C+ T cell clones stayed unclear. The same clonotypes also predominated in the CD3+CD56-NKG2C+ fraction of several donors.

CDR3 length: 15 residues. UMIs accompanied the 5'RACE template switching by which TCR beta cDNA was made. For each CDR3 protein, TCRdb gives one entry from its re-call of the 5' RACE reads, without DNA. This repertoire comprises approximately 150,000 distinct CDR3 sequences; its ten largest clones make up about 12%. This clonotype was sampled from a man younger than 35 in good health. Sequences were obtained from blood T cells: a sorted CD56 or NKG2C T cell subset, CD4+ or CD8+ T cells, or bulk PBMC T cells (not recorded which). This chain joins TRBV12-3 or TRBV12-4 and TRBJ2-5; TCRdb gives TRBD2 as the D gene, but with no DNA this cannot be confirmed. CDR3 residues: CASSFTGRAVETQYF.